This TCR beta chain was recorded in a study of T cells in Graves' hyperthyroidism and ophthalmopathy (dated by TCRdb to between 2017 and 2020). In terms of the full investigation: Peripheral blood samples were taken at initial diagnosis, before any treatment was given. TCR V-J signatures able to tell the groups apart were searched for in a discovery cohort of 100 or so patients, of whom more than 40 had Graves' ophthalmopathy and roughly 59 had stable Graves' hyperthyroidism. An independent validation cohort of 18 to 20 hyperthyroidism patients and about 16 patients who later progressed to ophthalmopathy tested prospective prediction of ophthalmopathy. The 75 to 100 discovery patients were randomly divided into training and test sets at a 7:3 ratio. In addition, the study compared T-cell repertoires in thyroid tissue and in blood from a handful of Graves' hyperthyroidism patients. Once sampling was done, hyperthyroidism patients were given methimazole at a starting dose of 30 mg daily, whereas ophthalmopathy patients were given high-dose intravenous methylprednisolone. According to the paper, TCR Vbeta CDR3 sequencing was carried out on 135 peripheral blood samples, which came from 40 to 45 ophthalmopathy, around 74 hyperthyroidism and around 17 progressor patients. Study-wide findings and limitations: Sample size was not statistically predetermined, and blinding of investigators to group allocation was not performed. During validation, the model predicted progression to ophthalmopathy a median of about 5.9 months ahead of onset, with around 65% sensitivity and less than 85% specificity. Most expanded thyroid clonotypes (frequency above 0.001) were also detected in blood, a finding suggesting that blood repertoires may reflect thyroid immune responses. A model built on a 13 V-J signature distinguished ophthalmopathy from stable hyperthyroidism, reaching over 85% sensitivity and approximately 81% specificity in cross-validation and 80%/75% in testing.

This clonotype turned up a few times. The specificity of this receptor is unknown. Within one base of it there is no much larger clone, and no base qualities were kept. The TCR beta CDR3 regions were amplified from the RNA transcripts. For the first round of RT-PCR on the TCR CDR3, the HTBI primer set was used together with the Qiagen OneStep RT-PCR kit. Libraries were constructed in a second round of multiplex PCR, after which size selection and purification were carried out. Sequencing of the libraries was done on an Illumina HiSeq2000 using paired-end 100 bp reads. As for the original processing: Raw data were processed with SOAPnuke, discarding reads with adapters, uncalled bases, mean Phred below 15, or no exact constant-primer or identifier match. COPE v1.2.5 was used to merge the high-quality paired reads, and each unique nucleotide sequence was defined as a clonotype. MiTCR v1.1 was used to align clonotypes to the IMGT TRBV, TRBD and TRBJ reference segments. The analysis included only V-J combinations with a frequency above 0.0001, which together covered approximately 99% of the repertoires. A TCS score was defined as the ratio of F50 (clonal expansion) to E x V (chaos), with BLOSUM62-based TCRdist applied between CDR3 peptides within each V-J. Welch's t-statistics and random forest reduced roughly 540 V-J features to 10 to 15, which were used in a naive Bayes classifier (R e1071). Through fastp at Q25 and MiXCR, TCRdb rebuilt clones from the public reads, retaining in-frame beta chains. All rows with the same CDR3 protein become a single entry with the most common DNA and genes. TCRdb, not the authors, supplied the V and J calls. This sample holds approximately 690,000 distinct CDR3 sequences; about 20% were observed only once. In total, the top ten clones hold 34% of the sample.

Ophthalmopathy patients had moderately to severely active disease, with a Clinical Activity Score of 3 or more, a NOSPECS grade of 4 or more, and a disease duration of less than 3 months. Any patient with an uncontrolled infection, another autoimmune disease, pregnancy or lactation was excluded. Diagnoses relied on clinical symptoms, serum thyroxine and TRAb, thyroid ultrasound and orbital computed tomography. Ficoll-Paque density gradient centrifugation was used to isolate PBMCs from about 9 ml of fresh peripheral blood. Trizol reagent was used to extract total RNA, and RNA quality was then checked on an Agilent 2100 Bioanalyzer. From cysteine to phenylalanine, the CDR3 is 16 amino acids long. The CDR3 DNA has 48 bases and is translated from base 1. From a lookup of the germline V gene, CDR1 and CDR2 are SQVTM and ANQGSEA. The trim is 2 bases for V and 4 bases for J, with a gap of 18 bases between the germline ends.

The chain employs TRBV29-1 and TRBJ2-1, with TRBD1 perhaps the D gene, on 7 matching bases. This sequence was found in a man aged 30 to 39 with Graves' ophthalmopathy. The source material was blood. CDR3 protein: CSVEWRRQGGYNEQFF. The DNA reads as follows: TGCAGCGTTGAATGGCGGAGACAGGGAGGATACAATGAGCAGTTCTTC.